These T cell receptor beta chains were read from a single sample in a study of a mutant IDH1 vaccine in newly diagnosed glioma. No cognate antigen is known for these TCRs. Method: immunoSEQ multiplex PCR; TCRdb's copy keeps in-frame clones and lacks some. The data hold fewer than 75,000 clones, with about four fifths observed a single time. The material sequenced was PBMCs, taken from a glioma patient whose treatment included an IDH1 peptide vaccine. The receptors shown here come from a woman between 45 and 65 years old with glioma. Both conserved end residues are part of each CDR3. A D gene is named only where the DNA matches it firmly. Clone size is given for some rows only: seen once, a few or many times, or a class if the clone is expanded.

J: TRBJ1-3
V: TRBV11-3
D: .
size: .
CDR3: CASSFTSGNTIYF
DNA: TGTGCCAGCAGCTTTACCTCTGGAAACACCATATATTTT

J: TRBJ1-2
V: TRBV6-1
D: TRBD1
size: .
CDR3: CASSVPSDRGPVGYTF
DNA: TGTGCCAGCAGTGTTCCCTCTGACAGGGGGCCAGTTGGCTACACCTTC

J: TRBJ1-3
V: TRBV10-2
D: .
size: .
CDR3: CASSESAGVGDTIYF
DNA: TGCGCCAGCAGTGAGTCGGCAGGGGTGGGAGACACCATATATTTT

J: TRBJ1-1
V: TRBV28
D: TRBD1
size: once
CDR3: CASSSGTVNTEAFF
DNA: TGTGCCAGCAGCTCCGGGACAGTGAACACTGAAGCTTTCTTT

J: TRBJ2-5
V: TRBV7-2
D: .
size: .
CDR3: CASSLGGTIQETQYF
DNA: TGTGCCAGCAGCTTAGGTGGGACGATCCAAGAGACCCAGTACTTC

J: TRBJ2-1
V: TRBV7-9
D: .
size: .
CDR3: CASSLIGYNEQFF
DNA: TGTGCCAGCAGCTTGATCGGCTACAATGAGCAGTTCTTC

J: TRBJ2-7
V: TRBV2
D: .
size: .
CDR3: CASILDAEYEQYF
DNA: TGTGCCAGCATCTTAGATGCGGAATACGAGCAGTACTTC

J: TRBJ2-7
V: TRBV2
D: .
size: .
CDR3: CASRRELDEQYF
DNA: TGTGCCAGCAGGCGAGAATTGGACGAGCAGTACTTC

J: TRBJ2-2
V: TRBV25-1
D: .
size: .
CDR3: CASSELSGELFF
DNA: TGTGCCAGCAGTGAATTGTCCGGGGAGCTGTTTTTT

J: TRBJ1-3
V: TRBV10-3
D: TRBD1
size: .
CDR3: CAISSGTGGSGNTIYF
DNA: TGTGCCATCAGCAGCGGGACAGGGGGCTCTGGAAACACCATATATTTT

J: TRBJ1-6
V: TRBV19
D: TRBD1
size: .
CDR3: CAVSSGTGNSPLHF
DNA: TGTGCCGTCTCCTCCGGGACAGGGAATTCACCCCTCCACTTT

J: TRBJ2-1
V: TRBV5-1
D: .
size: .
CDR3: CASSLGTKDEQFF
DNA: TGCGCCAGCAGCCTGGGGACCAAGGATGAGCAGTTCTTC

J: TRBJ2-3
V: TRBV6-5
D: .
size: .
CDR3: CASRFFGASTDTQYF
DNA: TGTGCCAGCAGGTTTTTCGGGGCTAGCACAGATACGCAGTATTTT

J: TRBJ2-1
V: TRBV27
D: .
size: .
CDR3: CASSIRVAYNEQFF
DNA: TGTGCCAGCAGTATAAGGGTAGCCTACAATGAGCAGTTCTTC

J: TRBJ2-7
V: TRBV6-5
D: TRBD1
size: .
CDR3: CASSYRGRLDEQYF
DNA: TGTGCCAGCAGCTACAGGGGGCGTCTCGACGAGCAGTACTTC

J: TRBJ1-5
V: TRBV5-6
D: .
size: .
CDR3: CASSLDVGQPQHF
DNA: TGTGCCAGCAGCTTGGACGTGGGTCAGCCCCAGCATTTT

J: TRBJ2-7
V: TRBV6-1
D: TRBD1
size: .
CDR3: CASSEGDSGFAEQYF
DNA: TGTGCCAGCAGTGAAGGGGACAGCGGCTTTGCCGAGCAGTACTTC

J: TRBJ2-3
V: TRBV10-3
D: .
size: .
CDR3: CAISARISTDTQYF
DNA: TGTGCCATCAGTGCGCGGATTAGCACAGATACGCAGTATTTT

J: TRBJ1-6
V: TRBV5-1
D: TRBD1
size: .
CDR3: CASSLGQGTSPLHF
DNA: TGCGCCAGCAGCCTAGGACAGGGAACCTCACCCCTCCACTTT

J: TRBJ2-3
V: TRBV4-1
D: TRBD2
size: .
CDR3: CASTRLAGTTDTQYF
DNA: TGCGCCAGCACACGACTAGCGGGGACCACAGATACGCAGTATTTT

J: TRBJ2-2
V: TRBV19
D: TRBD1
size: .
CDR3: CASKGTGGSTRLFF
DNA: TGTGCCAGTAAGGGGACAGGGGGTTCCACGAGGCTGTTTTTT

J: TRBJ1-6
V: TRBV10-1
D: .
size: .
CDR3: CASSESSHSPLHF
DNA: TGCGCCAGCAGTGAGTCCTCACATTCACCCCTCCACTTT

J: TRBJ1-6
V: TRBV11-3
D: .
size: .
CDR3: CASSPVDGVSPLHF
DNA: TGTGCCAGCAGCCCGGTGGACGGAGTTTCACCCCTCCACTTT

J: TRBJ2-5
V: TRBV9
D: .
size: once
CDR3: CASSEYTTETQYF
DNA: TGTGCCAGCAGCGAATATACGACAGAGACCCAGTACTTC

J: TRBJ1-4
V: TRBV10-2
D: .
size: .
CDR3: CASSPGASNEKLFF
DNA: TGCGCCAGCAGCCCAGGGGCGAGTAATGAAAAACTGTTTTTT

J: TRBJ1-5
V: TRBV5-6
D: .
size: .
CDR3: CASSFNRDGQPQHF
DNA: TGTGCCAGCAGCTTTAACAGGGACGGACAGCCCCAGCATTTT

J: TRBJ2-1
V: TRBV5-4
D: .
size: .
CDR3: CASSDDRRGYYNEQFF
DNA: TGTGCCAGCAGCGACGATCGCCGGGGGTACTACAATGAGCAGTTCTTC